Listed here is a single T cell receptor (beta chain). As yet, its antigen is unknown. The method was immunoSEQ multiplex PCR; TCRdb's version includes in-frame clones alone and lacks a portion of them. In the table there are about 130,000 clones, roughly nine tenths of which are singletons. Germline CDR1 GTSNPN, CDR2 SVGIG (reference sequence). Trimming stripped 1 base from V and 3 bases from J, with 9 bases between. This CDR3 has 13 amino acids. The data derive from a study of T cell responses to AZD1222 COVID-19 vaccine. Overall study results and limits: Epitopes outside B.1.351 and B.1.1.7 mutated regions reportedly drew nearly half of spike TCRs. Vaccination with two AZD1222 doses was followed by a rise in Spike-specific TCR breadth and depth.

The sequenced sample was peripheral blood, obtained 28 days after the second AZD1222 dose. The TCR originated in an adult who received the AZD1222 COVID-19 vaccine. The chain carries TRBV30 and TRBJ1-1; D is uncertain. CDR3 loop: CAWSAGSYTEAFF. In nucleotides, the CDR3 is TGTGCCTGGAGTGCGGGCAGCTACACTGAAGCTTTCTTT. The full variable domain, completed using reference TRBV30 and TRBJ1-1, is SQTIHQWPATLVQPVGSPLSLECTVEGTSNPNLYWYRQAAGRGLQLLFYSVGIGQISSEVPQNLSASRPQDRQFILSSKKLLLSDSGFYLCAWSAGSYTEAFFGQGTRLTVV.